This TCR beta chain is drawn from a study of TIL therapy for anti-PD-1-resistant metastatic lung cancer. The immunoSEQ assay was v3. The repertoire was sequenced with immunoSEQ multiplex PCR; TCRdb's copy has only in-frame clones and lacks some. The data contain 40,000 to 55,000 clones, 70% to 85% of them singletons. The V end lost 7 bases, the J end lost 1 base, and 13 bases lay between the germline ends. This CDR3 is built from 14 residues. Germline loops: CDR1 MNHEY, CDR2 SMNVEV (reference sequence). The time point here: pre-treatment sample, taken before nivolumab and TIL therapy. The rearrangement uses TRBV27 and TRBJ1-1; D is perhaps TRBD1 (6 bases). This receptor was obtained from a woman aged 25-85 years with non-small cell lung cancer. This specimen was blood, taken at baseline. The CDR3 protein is CASNSDRKNTEAFF. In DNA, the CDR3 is TGTGCCAGCAACTCGGACAGAAAGAACACTGAAGCTTTCTTT.